The rows below give T cell receptor beta chains drawn from one sample of a study of blood T cells in healthy people across ages. TCRdb redid the calling of the 5' RACE reads with MiXCR, one entry per CDR3 protein. In the table there are 700,000 to 900,000 distinct CDR3 sequences, roughly 50% of which are singletons. Sequenced sample: blood. Every receptor here comes from an elderly man in good health. CDR3s include the opening cysteine and the closing phenylalanine or tryptophan. A D gene is named only where the DNA matches it firmly. Clone sizes are given selectively: once, few, many, or a class where the clone is expanded.

CDR3 protein	CDR3 DNA	V gene	D gene	clone size	CDR3 length	J gene
CASSLGPVETQYF	TGCGCCAGCAGCTTGGGACCTGTCGAGACCCAGTACTTC	TRBV5-1	-	-	13	TRBJ2-5
CSVVPDGGETQYF	TGCAGCGTTGTCCCCGATGGAGGGGAGACCCAGTACTTC	TRBV29-1	-	-	13	TRBJ2-5
CAISEHPGGRSNTEAFF	TGTGCCATCAGTGAACACCCGGGGGGCAGGTCGAACACTGAAGCTTTCTTT	TRBV10-3	-	many	17	TRBJ1-1
CASSYSPSGSSYNEQFF	TGTGCCAGCAGTTACTCACCTAGCGGGAGTTCCTACAATGAGCAGTTCTTC	TRBV6-5	TRBD2	few	17	TRBJ2-1
CSARPSGSHEQYF	TGCAGTGCTAGACCTAGCGGGAGCCACGAGCAGTACTTC	TRBV20-1	TRBD2	-	13	TRBJ2-7
CASSLEAGVWVDTQYF	TGCGCCAGCAGCTTGGAGGCAGGGGTGTGGGTAGATACGCAGTATTTT	TRBV5-1	-	-	16	TRBJ2-3
CATIPGRGRDEQFF	TGTGCCACAATCCCGGGCAGGGGGCGCGATGAGCAGTTCTTC	TRBV10-3	TRBD1	few	14	TRBJ2-1
CASSTREEDRYAYF	TGTGCCAGCAGCACCCGGGAGGAGGACAGATACGCGTATTTT	TRBV21-1	-	-	14	TRBJ2-3
CASSKGGGATNEKLFF	TGTGCCAGCAGCAAAGGCGGGGGGGCAACTAATGAAAAACTGTTTTTT	TRBV5-4	-	-	16	TRBJ1-4
CSARPHGTNSYEQYF	TGCAGTGCCAGGCCTCACGGGACTAACTCCTACGAGCAGTACTTC	TRBV20-1	TRBD2	-	15	TRBJ2-7
CSARDLGRSDTQYF	TGCAGTGCTAGAGATCTTGGCCGGAGTGACACCCAGTACTTC	TRBV20-1	-	few	14	TRBJ2-5
CASSSQKGLSYEQYF	TGTGCCAGCAGCTCCCAAAAAGGCTTATCCTACGAGCAGTACTTC	TRBV7-6	-	few	15	TRBJ2-7
CASSSRDPGHRYAYF	TGTGCCAGCAGCTCCCGGGACCCCGGACACAGATACGCGTATTTT	TRBV11-1	-	-	15	TRBJ2-3
CASSNRAGNTDTQYF	TGTGCCAGCAGCAATCGAGCGGGAAACACAGATACGCAGTATTTT	TRBV21-1	-	-	15	TRBJ2-3
CASSKTSGGETQYF	TGCGCCAGCAGCAAAACTAGCGGGGGGGAGACCCAGTACTTC	TRBV5-1	TRBD2	-	14	TRBJ2-5
CASSQEAGGRLRDAYF	TGTGCCAGCAGCCAAGAGGCGGGAGGGAGACTCAGAGACGCGTATTTT	TRBV14	TRBD2	once	16	TRBJ2-3
CASRGASGEKLFF	TGCGCCAGCAGAGGTGCGTCCGGGGAAAAACTGTTTTTT	TRBV5-1	-	-	13	TRBJ1-4
CAISVVESYEQYF	TGTGCCATCAGTGTTGTAGAATCCTACGAGCAGTACTTC	TRBV10-3	-	-	13	TRBJ2-7